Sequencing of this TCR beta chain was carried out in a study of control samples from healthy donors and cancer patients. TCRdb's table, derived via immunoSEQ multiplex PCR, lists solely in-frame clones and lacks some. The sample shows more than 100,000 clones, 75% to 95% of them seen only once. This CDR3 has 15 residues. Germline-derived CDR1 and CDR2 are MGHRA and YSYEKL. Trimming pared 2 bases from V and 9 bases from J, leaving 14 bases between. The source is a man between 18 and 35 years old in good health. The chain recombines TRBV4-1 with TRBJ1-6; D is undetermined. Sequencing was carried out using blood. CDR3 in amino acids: CASSQWAGFGSPLHF. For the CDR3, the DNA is TGCGCCAGCAGCCAATGGGCAGGTTTTGGTTCACCCCTCCACTTT.